This T cell receptor (beta chain) was sequenced during a study of T-cell reconstitution after alpha-beta-depleted transplantation in children (dated by TCRdb to the mid-2010s). In terms of the full investigation: The study quantitatively tracked T-cell immune reconstitution after TCRalphabeta/CD19-depleted allogeneic hematopoietic cell transplantation in children using TCR repertoire profiling.

For CDR1 and CDR2, the germline V gene lists MDHEN and SYDVKM. The CDR3 runs 12 amino acids, cysteine and phenylalanine included. Only the CDR3 portion is preserved as DNA: 36 bases, with reading frame beginning at the first base. V drops 11 bases and J drops 4 bases, leaving 14 bases in between. Library method: PCR. These reads were obtained on an Illumina HiSeq 2500. To normalize quantification of the TCRbeta repertoire, the TCR libraries were built with molecular barcoding that relied on unique molecular identifiers. TCRdb reanalyzed the raw reads on its own, using fastp at Q25 for trimming and MiXCR for clone calling, and kept in-frame beta chains. CDR3 protein duplicates are merged, each entry listing the most common genes and DNA. Recorded for this sample are hundreds of thousands of distinct CDR3 sequences; about 15% of them occurred a single time. Approximately 4.5% of the sample belongs to the ten largest clones.

On this clonotype: Its antigen is unknown. No qualities accompany the bases; no much larger clone lies one base away.

Here is what the overall study found, with its caveats: In some patients, high TCRbeta diversity at day 60 was attributed to recipient T cells and intrathymic progenitors that had survived conditioning. The apparently early alphabetaT-cell count recovery about two months after transplant was reportedly dependent on only several hundred rapidly expanded clones derived from non-depleted graft cells. Over subsequent months, a decline in hyperexpanded clone frequencies was noted, and after one year, T-cell counts and TCRbeta diversity were mostly ascribed to newly produced T cells.

Read against the paper, the sample's treatment or condition label means: allogeneic hematopoietic cell transplantation with graft depleted of TCRalphabeta T cells and CD19 B cells. TCRalphabeta/CD19-depleted allogeneic hematopoietic cell grafts were given to the transplant recipients, all of whom were children. The material was PBMCs, mostly from graft donor cells, obtained 360 days after TCRalphabeta/CD19-depleted stem cell transplant. This receptor was taken from a male patient under 18 who had a stem cell transplant for acute lymphoblastic leukemia, so the T cells may come from the graft donor. Recombination connected TRBV28 to TRBJ1-2; TRBD1 is possibly the D segment (6 matching bases). CDR3 reads: CACQGGLYGYTF. The DNA is as follows: TGTGCCTGCCAAGGGGGGCTCTATGGCTACACCTTC.